This T cell receptor (beta chain) was profiled in a study of T cells after yellow fever vaccination. This CDR3 is built from 15 residues. The V gene lost 3 bases and the J gene lost 4 bases, with 13 bases spanning the gap. The germline V gene has CDR1 SGHTA and CDR2 FQGNSA. TCRdb fed the 5' RACE reads into MiXCR, producing one record per CDR3 protein. The sample comprises hundreds of thousands of distinct CDR3 sequences, over 4.5% of which are singletons, and roughly 3.4% rests with the top ten. The chain employs TRBV7-2 and TRBJ2-4, with D perhaps matching TRBD2 (6 bases). This receptor was obtained from a man aged 18 to 29 who received the YFV17D yellow fever vaccine. The source material was CD4+ T cells sorted from PBMCs, sampled on the day of the yellow fever booster vaccination. The CDR3 DNA follows: TGTGCCAGCAGCTTTTATCCGGGGGATAAAAACATTCAGTACTTC. It yields the protein CASSFYPGDKNIQYF. Full variable domain (missing parts from reference TRBV7-2 and TRBJ2-4): GAGVSQSPSNKVTEKGKDVELRCDPISGHTALYWYRQSLGQGLEFLIYFQGNSAPDKSGLPSDRFSAERTGGSVSTLTIQRTQQEDSAVYLCASSFYPGDKNIQYFGAGTRLSVL.